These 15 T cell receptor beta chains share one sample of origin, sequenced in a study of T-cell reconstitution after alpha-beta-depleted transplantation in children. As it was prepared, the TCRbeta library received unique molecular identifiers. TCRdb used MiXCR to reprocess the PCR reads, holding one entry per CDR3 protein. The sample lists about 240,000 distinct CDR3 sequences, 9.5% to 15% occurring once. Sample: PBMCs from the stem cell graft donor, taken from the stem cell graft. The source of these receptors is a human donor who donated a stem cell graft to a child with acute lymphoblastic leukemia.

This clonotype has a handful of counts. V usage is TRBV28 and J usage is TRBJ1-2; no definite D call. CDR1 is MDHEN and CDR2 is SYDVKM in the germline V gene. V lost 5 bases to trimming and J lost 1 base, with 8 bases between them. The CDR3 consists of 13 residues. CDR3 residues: CASSPAVNYGYTF. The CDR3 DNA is TGTGCCAGCAGTCCTGCCGTTAACTATGGCTACACCTTC.

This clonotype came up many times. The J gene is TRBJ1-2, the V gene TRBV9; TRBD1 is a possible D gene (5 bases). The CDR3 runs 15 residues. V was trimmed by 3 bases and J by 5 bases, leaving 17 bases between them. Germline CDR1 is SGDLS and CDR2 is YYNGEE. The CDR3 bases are TGTGCCAGCAGCGGTAGGGGTATCGTTCCGTATGGCTACACCTTC. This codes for CASSGRGIVPYGYTF.

Written as DNA, the CDR3 is TGTGCCAGCAGCTCCTATCAACATACGGACACTGAAGCTTTCTTT. This gives the protein CASSSYQHTDTEAFF. This rearrangement joins TRBV7-9 to TRBJ1-1; unclear D gene. The germline CDR1 and CDR2 sequences are SEHNR and FQNEAQ (reference sequence). V was clipped by 4 bases and J by 3 bases, with 15 bases between them. The CDR3 runs 15 residues.

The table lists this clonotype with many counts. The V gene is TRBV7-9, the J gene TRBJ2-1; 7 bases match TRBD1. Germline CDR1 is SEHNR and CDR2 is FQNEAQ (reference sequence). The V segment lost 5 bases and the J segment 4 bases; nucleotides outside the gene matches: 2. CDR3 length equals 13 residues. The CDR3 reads CASSGTEYNEQFF. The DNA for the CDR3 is TGTGCCAGCAGCGGGACAGAGTACAATGAGCAGTTCTTC.

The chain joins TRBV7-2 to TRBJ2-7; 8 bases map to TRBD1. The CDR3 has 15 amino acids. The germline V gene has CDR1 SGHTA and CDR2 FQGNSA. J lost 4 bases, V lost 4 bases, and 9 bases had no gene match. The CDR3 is CASSSRTGSPYEQYF. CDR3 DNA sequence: TGTGCCAGCAGCTCCCGGACAGGGTCCCCTTACGAGCAGTACTTC.

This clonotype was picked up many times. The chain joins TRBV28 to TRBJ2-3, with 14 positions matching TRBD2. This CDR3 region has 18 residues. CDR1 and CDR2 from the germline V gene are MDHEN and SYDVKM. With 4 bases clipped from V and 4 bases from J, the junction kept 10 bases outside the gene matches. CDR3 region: CASSSGLAGVKGSDTQYF. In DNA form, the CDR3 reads TGTGCCAGCAGTTCGGGACTAGCGGGAGTAAAGGGTTCAGATACGCAGTATTTT.

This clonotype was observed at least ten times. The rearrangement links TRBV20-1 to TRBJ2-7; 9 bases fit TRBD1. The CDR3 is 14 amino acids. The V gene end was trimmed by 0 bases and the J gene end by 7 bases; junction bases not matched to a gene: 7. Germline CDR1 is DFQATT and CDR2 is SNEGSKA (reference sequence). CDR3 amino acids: CSARDPGQGREQYF. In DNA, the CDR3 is TGCAGTGCTAGAGATCCGGGACAGGGTAGGGAGCAGTACTTC.

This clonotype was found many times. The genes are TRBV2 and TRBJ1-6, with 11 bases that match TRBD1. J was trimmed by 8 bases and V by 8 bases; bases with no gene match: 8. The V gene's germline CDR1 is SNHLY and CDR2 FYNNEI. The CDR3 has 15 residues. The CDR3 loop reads CASVAGTGGYSPLHF. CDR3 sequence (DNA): TGTGCCAGCGTCGCCGGGACAGGGGGTTATTCACCCCTCCACTTT. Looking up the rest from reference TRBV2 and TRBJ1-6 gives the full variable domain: EPEVTQTPSHQVTQMGQEVILRCVPISNHLYFYWYRQILGQKVEFLVSFYNNEISEKSEIFDDQFSVERPDGSNFTLKIRSTKLEDSAMYFCASVAGTGGYSPLHFGNGTRLTVT.

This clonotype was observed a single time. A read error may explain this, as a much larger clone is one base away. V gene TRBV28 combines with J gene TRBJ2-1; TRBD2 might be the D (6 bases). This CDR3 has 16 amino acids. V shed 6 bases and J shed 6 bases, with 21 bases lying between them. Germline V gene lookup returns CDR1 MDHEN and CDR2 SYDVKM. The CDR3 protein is CASRSPTGRGGNEQFF. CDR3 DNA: TGTGCCAGCAGGTCCCCTACCGGGAGAGGTGGCAATGAGCAGTTCTTC.

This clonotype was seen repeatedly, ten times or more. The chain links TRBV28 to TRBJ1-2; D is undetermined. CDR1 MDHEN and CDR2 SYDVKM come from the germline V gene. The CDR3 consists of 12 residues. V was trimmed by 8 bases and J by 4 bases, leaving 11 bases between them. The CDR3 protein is CASLKAPYGYTF. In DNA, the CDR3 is TGTGCCAGCTTAAAAGCCCCCTATGGCTACACCTTC.

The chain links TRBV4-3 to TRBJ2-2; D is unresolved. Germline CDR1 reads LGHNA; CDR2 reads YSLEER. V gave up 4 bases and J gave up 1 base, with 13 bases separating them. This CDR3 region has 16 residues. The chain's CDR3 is CASSRLQFGNTGELFF. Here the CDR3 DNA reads TGCGCCAGCAGCCGACTCCAGTTCGGGAACACCGGGGAGCTGTTTTTT.

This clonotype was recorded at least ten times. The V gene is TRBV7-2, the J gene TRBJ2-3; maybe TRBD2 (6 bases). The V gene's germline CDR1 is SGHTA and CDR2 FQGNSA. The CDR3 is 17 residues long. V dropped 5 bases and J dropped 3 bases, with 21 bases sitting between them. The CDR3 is CASSRTGLNVITDTQYF. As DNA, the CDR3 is TGTGCCAGCAGCAGAACGGGACTGAACGTTATTACAGATACGCAGTATTTT.

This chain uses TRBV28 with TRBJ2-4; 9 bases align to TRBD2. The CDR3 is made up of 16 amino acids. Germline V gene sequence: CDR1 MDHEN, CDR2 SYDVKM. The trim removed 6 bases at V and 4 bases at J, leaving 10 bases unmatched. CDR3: CASSSSWAGGKNIQYF. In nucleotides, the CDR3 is TGTGCCAGCAGCTCTTCCTGGGCGGGGGGGAAAAACATTCAGTACTTC.

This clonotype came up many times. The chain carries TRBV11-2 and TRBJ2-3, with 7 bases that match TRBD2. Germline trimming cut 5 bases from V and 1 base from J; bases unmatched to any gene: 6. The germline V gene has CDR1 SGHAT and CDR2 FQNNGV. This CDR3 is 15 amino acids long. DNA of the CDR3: TGTGCCAGCAGCCCCCGGGCGGGGGGCACAGATACGCAGTATTTT. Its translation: CASSPRAGGTDTQYF.

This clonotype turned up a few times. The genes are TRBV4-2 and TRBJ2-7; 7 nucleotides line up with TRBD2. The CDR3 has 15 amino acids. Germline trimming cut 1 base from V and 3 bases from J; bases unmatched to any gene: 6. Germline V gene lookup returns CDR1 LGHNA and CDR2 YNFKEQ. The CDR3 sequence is CASSQGIRGSYEQYF. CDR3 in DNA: TGTGCCAGCAGCCAAGGAATCCGCGGGAGCTACGAGCAGTACTTC.